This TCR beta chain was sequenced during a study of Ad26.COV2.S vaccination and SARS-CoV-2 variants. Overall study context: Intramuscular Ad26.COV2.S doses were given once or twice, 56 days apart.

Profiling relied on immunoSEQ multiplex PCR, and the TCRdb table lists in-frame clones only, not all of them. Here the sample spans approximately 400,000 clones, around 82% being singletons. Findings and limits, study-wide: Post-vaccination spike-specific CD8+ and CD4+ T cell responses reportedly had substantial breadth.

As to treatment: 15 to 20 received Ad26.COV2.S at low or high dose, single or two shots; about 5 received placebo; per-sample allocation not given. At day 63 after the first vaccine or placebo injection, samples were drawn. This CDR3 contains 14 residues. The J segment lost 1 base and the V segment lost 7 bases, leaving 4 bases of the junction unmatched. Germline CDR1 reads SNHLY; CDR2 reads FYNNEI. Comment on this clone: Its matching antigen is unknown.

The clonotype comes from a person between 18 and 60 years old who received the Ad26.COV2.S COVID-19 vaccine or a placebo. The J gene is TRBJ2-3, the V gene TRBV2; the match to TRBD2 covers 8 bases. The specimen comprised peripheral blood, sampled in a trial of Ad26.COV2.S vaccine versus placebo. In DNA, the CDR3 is TGTGCCAGCATGGGTAGCGGGGGCACAGATACGCAGTATTTT. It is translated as CASMGSGGTDTQYF.